The 5 T cell receptor beta chains below all came from one sample that was sequenced in a study of Ad26.COV2.S vaccination and SARS-CoV-2 variants. Treatment of the sample: around 19 received Ad26.COV2.S at low or high dose, single or two shots; several received placebo; per-sample allocation not given. Specimen acquisition occurred on day 63 following the initial vaccine or placebo injection. Sequencing was performed with immunoSEQ multiplex PCR; in TCRdb, only in-frame clones are kept and a portion is missing. This sample has 320,000 or so clones, with around 90% found just once. The sequencing used peripheral blood, collected in a trial of Ad26.COV2.S vaccine versus placebo. All receptors come from a person aged 18 to 59 who received the Ad26.COV2.S COVID-19 vaccine or a placebo.

DNA of the CDR3: TGTGCCAGCAGCGAGTACGGGGGACAAGAGACCCAGTACTTC. Protein sequence: CASSEYGGQETQYF. The chain carries TRBV9 and TRBJ2-5; a weak D match, TRBD2 (6 bases). The ends were cut back, 3 bases at V and 2 bases at J, with 11 bases in the middle. The V gene's germline CDR1 is SGDLS and CDR2 YYNGEE. The CDR3 length is 14 residues.

The chain is built from TRBV19 and TRBJ2-5; D not certain. Deletions cut 2 bases from V and 1 base from J, with 8 bases between. Germline V CDR1 and CDR2: LNHDA, SQIVND (reference sequence). This CDR3 is built from 14 residues. CDR3 in amino acids: CASSIQVTQETQYF. Written as DNA, the CDR3 is TGTGCCAGTAGTATACAGGTGACCCAAGAGACCCAGTACTTC. Full variable domain (remainder filled in from reference TRBV19 and TRBJ2-5): DGGITQSPKYLFRKEGQNVTLSCEQNLNHDAMYWYRQDPGQGLRLIYYSQIVNDFQKGDIAEGYSVSREKKESFPLTVTSAQKNPTAFYLCASSIQVTQETQYFGPGTRLLVL.

The V call is TRBV2, the J call TRBJ2-7, with a possible D match to TRBD1 (5 bases). Per germline, CDR1 SNHLY and CDR2 FYNNEI. Trimming shortened V by 2 bases and J by 2 bases, and 10 bases separated the two germline ends. The CDR3 runs to 14 residues. The CDR3 DNA reads as TGTGCCAGCAGTGAACGACAGTTAGCCTACGAGCAGTACTTC. The encoded protein is CASSERQLAYEQYF.

This chain joins TRBV4-3 and TRBJ2-1, with D unresolved. Germline values: CDR1 LGHNA, CDR2 YSLEER. CDR3 length: 16 residues. The germline V and J ends were trimmed by 1 base and 7 bases, with 17 bases remaining between them. CDR3 in DNA: TGCGCCAGCAGCCAAGCCGGGTGGAGTTCGGGTAATGAGCAGTTCTTC. The encoded protein is CASSQAGWSSGNEQFF.

V gene TRBV13 combines with J gene TRBJ2-1, with 11 bases lining up with TRBD2. The ends lost 1 base at V and 9 bases at J; junction bases unmatched: 5. CDR1 and CDR2 (germline): PRHDT, FYEKMQ (reference sequence). The CDR3 has 15 residues. CDR3 amino acids: CASSLVTSGEVEQFF. In nucleotides, the CDR3 is TGTGCCAGCAGCTTAGTGACTAGCGGGGAGGTTGAGCAGTTCTTC. The entire variable domain, with the rest obtained from reference TRBV13 and TRBJ2-1, is as follows: AAGVIQSPRHLIKEKRETATLKCYPIPRHDTVYWYQQGPGQDPQFLISFYEKMQSDKGSIPDRFSAQQFSDYHSELNMSSLELGDSALYFCASSLVTSGEVEQFFGPGTRLTVL.